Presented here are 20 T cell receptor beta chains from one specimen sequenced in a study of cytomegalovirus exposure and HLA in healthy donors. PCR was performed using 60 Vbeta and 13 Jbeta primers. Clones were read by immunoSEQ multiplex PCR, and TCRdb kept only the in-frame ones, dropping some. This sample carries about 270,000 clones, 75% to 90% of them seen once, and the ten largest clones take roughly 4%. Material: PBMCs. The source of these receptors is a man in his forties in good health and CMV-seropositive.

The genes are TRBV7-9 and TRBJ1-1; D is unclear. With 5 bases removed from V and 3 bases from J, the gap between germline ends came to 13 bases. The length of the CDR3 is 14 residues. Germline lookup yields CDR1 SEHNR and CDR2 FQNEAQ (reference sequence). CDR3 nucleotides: TGTGCCAGCAGCCAACACCCGGGTTACACTGAAGCTTTCTTT. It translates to CASSQHPGYTEAFF.

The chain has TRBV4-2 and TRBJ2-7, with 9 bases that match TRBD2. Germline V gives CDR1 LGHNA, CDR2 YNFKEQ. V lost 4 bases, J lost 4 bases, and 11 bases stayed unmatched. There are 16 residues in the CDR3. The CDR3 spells CASSRASGVREYEQYF. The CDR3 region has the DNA TGTGCCAGCAGCCGGGCTAGCGGGGTCAGAGAATACGAGCAGTACTTC.

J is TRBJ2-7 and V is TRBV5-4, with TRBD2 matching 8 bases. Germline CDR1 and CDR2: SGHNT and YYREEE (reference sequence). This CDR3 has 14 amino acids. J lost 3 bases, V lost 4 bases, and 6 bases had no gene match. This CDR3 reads CASSPGLGRYEQYF. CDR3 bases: TGTGCCAGCAGCCCGGGACTAGGGCGCTACGAGCAGTACTTC.

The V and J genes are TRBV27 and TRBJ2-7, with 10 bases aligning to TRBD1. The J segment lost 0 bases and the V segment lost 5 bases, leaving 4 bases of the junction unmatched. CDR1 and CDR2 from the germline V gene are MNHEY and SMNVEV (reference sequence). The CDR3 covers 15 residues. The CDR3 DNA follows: TGTGCCAGCAGTCGACAGGGGGCGAGCTCCTACGAGCAGTACTTC. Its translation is CASSRQGASSYEQYF.

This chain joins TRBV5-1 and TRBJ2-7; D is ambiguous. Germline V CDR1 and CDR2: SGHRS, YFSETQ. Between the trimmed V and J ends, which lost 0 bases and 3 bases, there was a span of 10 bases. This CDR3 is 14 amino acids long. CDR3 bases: TGCGCCAGCAGCTTGGCCGGAGCTGTCTACGAGCAGTACTTC. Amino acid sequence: CASSLAGAVYEQYF.

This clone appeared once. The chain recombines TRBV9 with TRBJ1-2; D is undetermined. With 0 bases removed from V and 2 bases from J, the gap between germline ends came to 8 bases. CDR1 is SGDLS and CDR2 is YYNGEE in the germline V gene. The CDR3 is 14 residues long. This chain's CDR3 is CASSVGVQNYGYTF. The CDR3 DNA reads TGTGCCAGCAGCGTAGGTGTACAAAACTATGGCTACACCTTC.

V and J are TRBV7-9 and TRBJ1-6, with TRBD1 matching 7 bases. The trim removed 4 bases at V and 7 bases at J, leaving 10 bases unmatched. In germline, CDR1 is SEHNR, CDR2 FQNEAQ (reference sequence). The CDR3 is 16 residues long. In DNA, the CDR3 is TGTGCCAGCAGCTCCAGGACAGGAAGGGAGAATTCACCCCTCCACTTT. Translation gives CASSSRTGRENSPLHF.

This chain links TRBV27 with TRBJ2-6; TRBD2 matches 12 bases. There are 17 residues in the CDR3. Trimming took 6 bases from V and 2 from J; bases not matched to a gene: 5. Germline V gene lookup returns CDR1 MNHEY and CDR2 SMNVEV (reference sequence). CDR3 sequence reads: CASRGASGRAGANVLTF. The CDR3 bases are TGTGCCAGCAGGGGGGCTAGCGGGAGGGCTGGGGCCAACGTCCTGACTTTC.

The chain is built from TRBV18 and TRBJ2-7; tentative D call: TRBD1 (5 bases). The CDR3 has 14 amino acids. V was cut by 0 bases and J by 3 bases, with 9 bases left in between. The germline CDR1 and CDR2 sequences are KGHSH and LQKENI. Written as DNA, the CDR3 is TGTGCCAGCTCACCACCGGGGCAGGTCTACGAGCAGTACTTC. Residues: CASSPPGQVYEQYF.

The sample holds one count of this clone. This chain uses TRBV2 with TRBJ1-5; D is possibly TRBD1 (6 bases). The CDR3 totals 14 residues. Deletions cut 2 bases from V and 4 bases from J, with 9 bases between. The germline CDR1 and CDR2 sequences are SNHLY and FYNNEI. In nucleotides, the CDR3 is TGTGCCAGCAGTGAAAGGCAGGGGAATCAGCCCCAGCATTTT. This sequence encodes CASSERQGNQPQHF.

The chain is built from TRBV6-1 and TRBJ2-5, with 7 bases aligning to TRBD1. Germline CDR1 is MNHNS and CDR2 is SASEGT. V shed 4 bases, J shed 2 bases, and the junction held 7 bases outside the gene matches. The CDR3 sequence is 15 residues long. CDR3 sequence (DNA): TGTGCCAGCAGTGCCCAACAGGGGCGGCAAGAGACCCAGTACTTC. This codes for CASSAQQGRQETQYF.

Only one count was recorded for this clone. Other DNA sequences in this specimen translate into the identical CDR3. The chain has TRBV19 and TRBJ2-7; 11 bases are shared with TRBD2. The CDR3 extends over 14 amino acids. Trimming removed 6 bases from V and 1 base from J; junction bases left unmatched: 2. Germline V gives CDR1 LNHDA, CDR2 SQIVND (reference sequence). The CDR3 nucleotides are TGTGCCAGTAGCTGGACTAGCGGGTCCTACGAGCAGTACTTC. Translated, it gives CASSWTSGSYEQYF.

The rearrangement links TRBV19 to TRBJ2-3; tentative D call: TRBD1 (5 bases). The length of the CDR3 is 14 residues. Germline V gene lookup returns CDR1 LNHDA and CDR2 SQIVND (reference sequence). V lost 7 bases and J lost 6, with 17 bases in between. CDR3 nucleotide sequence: TGTGCCAGTACCCCGGCAGGGCCTTTGGATACGCAGTATTTT. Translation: CASTPAGPLDTQYF.

This CDR3 is CASSSTHRVGTSTDTQYF. In DNA, the CDR3 is TGTGCCAGCAGTTCAACCCATCGTGTGGGCACTAGCACAGATACGCAGTATTTT. J is TRBJ2-3 and V is TRBV7-6; D gene ambiguous. Germline loops: CDR1 SGHVS, CDR2 FNYEAQ. This CDR3 contains 18 residues. V lost 6 bases and J lost 0, with 22 bases in between.

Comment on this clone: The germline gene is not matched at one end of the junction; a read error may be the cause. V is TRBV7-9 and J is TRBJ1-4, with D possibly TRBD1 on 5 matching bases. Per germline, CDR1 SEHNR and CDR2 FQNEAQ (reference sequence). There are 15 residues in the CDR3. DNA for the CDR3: TGTTCCAGCAGCCCCTCTTCAGGGAGGACTGAAAAACTGTTTTTT. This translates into CSSSPSSGRTEKLFF.

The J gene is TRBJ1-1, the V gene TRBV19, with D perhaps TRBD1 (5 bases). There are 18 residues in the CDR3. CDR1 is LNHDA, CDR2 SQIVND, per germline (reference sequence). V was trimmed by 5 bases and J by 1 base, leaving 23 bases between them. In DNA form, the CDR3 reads TGTGCCAGTAGTTTCCTCCGGGACCGCGGGGAAAAGAACACTGAAGCTTTCTTT. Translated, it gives CASSFLRDRGEKNTEAFF.

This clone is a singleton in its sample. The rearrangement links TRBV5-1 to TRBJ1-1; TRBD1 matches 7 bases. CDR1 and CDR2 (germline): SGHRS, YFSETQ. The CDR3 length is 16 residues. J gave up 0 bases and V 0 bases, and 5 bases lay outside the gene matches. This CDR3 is CASSLAGQLMNTEAFF. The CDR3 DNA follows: TGCGCCAGCAGCTTGGCGGGACAGCTAATGAACACTGAAGCTTTCTTT.

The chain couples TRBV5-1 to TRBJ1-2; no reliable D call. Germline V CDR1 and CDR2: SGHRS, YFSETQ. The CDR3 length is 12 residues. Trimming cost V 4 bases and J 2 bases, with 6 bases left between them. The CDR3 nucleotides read TGCGCCAGCAGCCAGGAAAACTATGGCTACACCTTC. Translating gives CASSQENYGYTF.

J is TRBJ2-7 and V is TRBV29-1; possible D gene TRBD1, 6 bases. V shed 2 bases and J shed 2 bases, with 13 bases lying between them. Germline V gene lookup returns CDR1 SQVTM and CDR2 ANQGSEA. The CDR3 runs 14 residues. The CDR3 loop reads CSVERDTGTYEQYF. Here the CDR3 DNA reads TGCAGCGTTGAACGGGACACAGGGACCTACGAGCAGTACTTC.

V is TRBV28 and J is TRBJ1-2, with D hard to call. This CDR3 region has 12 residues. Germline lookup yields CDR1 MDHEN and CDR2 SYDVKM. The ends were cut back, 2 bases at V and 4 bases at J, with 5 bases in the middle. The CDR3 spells CASSLISYGYTF. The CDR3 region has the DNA TGTGCCAGCAGTTTAATCAGCTATGGCTACACCTTC.